Listed here are 18 T cell receptor beta chains from one sample, sequenced in a study of shared clonotypes between healthy human individuals. Positive CCR7 selection of CD45RO-negative cells yielded the naive CD8 cells, and terminally differentiated effector memory CD45RA+ cells were excluded. Assay used: immunoSEQ multiplex PCR; TCRdb lists only in-frame clones, some missing. The sample has roughly 2 million clones, about 95% seen once; the top ten hold roughly 1%. The sequenced sample consisted of naive CD8+ T cells sorted from blood. Every receptor here comes from a man younger than 35 in good health.

This clone was observed once. This chain connects TRBV5-4 to TRBJ2-5; 8 bases agree with TRBD2. There are 15 residues in the CDR3. CDR1 is SGHNT, CDR2 YYREEE, per germline (reference sequence). The junction had 6 bases not matched to a gene; V was cut back by 0 bases and J by 5 bases. The CDR3 spells CASSLAGLDGETQYF. CDR3 DNA sequence: TGTGCCAGCAGCTTGGCGGGACTAGACGGGGAGACCCAGTACTTC.

The chain joins TRBV7-6 to TRBJ2-3; D gene uncertain. CDR3 length: 13 residues. Trimming removed 2 bases at V and 6 bases at J, with 9 bases between. From germline, CDR1 is SGHVS and CDR2 FNYEAQ. CDR3: CASSLITGDTQYF. The CDR3 nucleotides read TGTGCCAGCAGCTTAATCACCGGGGATACGCAGTATTTT.

The gene calls are TRBV4-1 and TRBJ2-1; D is tentatively TRBD1 or TRBD2 (5 bases each). This CDR3 has 17 amino acids. The germline CDR1 and CDR2 sequences are MGHRA and YSYEKL. V was clipped by 1 base and J by 5 bases, with 18 bases between them. The CDR3 coding sequence is TGCGCCAGCAGCCAAGCGTCGGGGCGCCTAAACGACAATGAGCAGTTCTTC. The encoded protein is CASSQASGRLNDNEQFF.

The chain combines TRBV15 with TRBJ1-5; TRBD1 matches 8 bases. The CDR3 extends over 15 amino acids. V lost 0 bases to trimming and J lost 7 bases; unmatched junction nucleotides: 5. Per the germline V gene, CDR1 is LNHNV and CDR2 is YYDKDF (reference sequence). The CDR3 loop is CATSRDRTGGQPQHF. The CDR3 DNA reads TGTGCCACCAGCAGAGATAGAACAGGGGGACAGCCCCAGCATTTT.

Written as DNA, the CDR3 is TGTGCCAGCAGCGAAGGGACAACACTTGTAGAGACCCAGTACTTC. It specifies CASSEGTTLVETQYF. The chain combines TRBV9 with TRBJ2-5, with D perhaps TRBD1 (6 bases). This CDR3 spans 15 amino acids. V lost 3 bases, J lost 4 bases, and 16 bases lay in between. Germline CDR1 SGDLS, CDR2 YYNGEE.

The chain couples TRBV7-9 to TRBJ2-1, with 13 bases matching TRBD2. Trimming took 10 bases from V and 9 from J; bases not matched to a gene: 6. The CDR3 has 13 residues. CDR1 and CDR2 from the germline V gene are SEHNR and FQNEAQ (reference sequence). The CDR3 coding sequence is TGTGCCAACCAACTAGCGGGAGGGTTTGAGCAGTTCTTC. This translates into CANQLAGGFEQFF. The full variable domain, with the rest looked up from reference TRBV7-9 and TRBJ2-1, is DTGVSQNPRHKITKRGQNVTFRCDPISEHNRLYWYRQTLGQGPEFLTYFQNEAQLEKSRLLSDRFSAERPKGSFSTLEIQRTEQGDSAMYLCANQLAGGFEQFFGPGTRLTVL.

The J gene is TRBJ2-2, the V gene TRBV19, with D uncertain. Per germline, CDR1 LNHDA and CDR2 SQIVND (reference sequence). The CDR3 length is 16 residues. V was pared by 3 bases and J by 3 bases, with 14 bases between. CDR3 sequence: CASSIDGASHTGELFF. CDR3 sequence (DNA): TGTGCCAGTAGTATCGACGGTGCTTCCCACACCGGGGAGCTGTTTTTT.

The V call is TRBV30, the J call TRBJ2-3; D not resolved. Germline loops: CDR1 GTSNPN, CDR2 SVGIG (reference sequence). The V gene lost 2 bases and the J gene lost 2 bases, with 8 bases spanning the gap. CDR3 length equals 13 residues. The CDR3: CAWSMYHTDTQYF. DNA for the CDR3: TGTGCCTGGAGTATGTACCACACAGATACGCAGTATTTT.

On this clone itself: This could be a read error, since a much larger clone is one nucleotide away. Other DNA sequences in the sample encode the same CDR3. This chain connects TRBV28 to TRBJ2-7; 9 nucleotides line up with TRBD1. The germline V gene encodes CDR1 MDHEN and CDR2 SYDVKM. This CDR3 spans 13 amino acids. V gave up 5 bases and J gave up 3 bases; unmatched junction bases: 2. CDR3 bases: TGTGCCAGCAGTCTGGGACAGGGCTACGAGCAGTACTTC. Translated, it gives CASSLGQGYEQYF.

This clone has a single count. Within the sample, other DNA sequences also encode this same CDR3. This chain's CDR3 is CASSYSMGESSYEQYF. CDR3 DNA: TGTGCCAGCAGTTACTCGATGGGGGAAAGCTCCTACGAGCAGTACTTC. The chain employs TRBV6-5 and TRBJ2-7; D may be TRBD1 or TRBD2 (5 bases each). CDR1 is MNHEY and CDR2 is SVGAGI in the germline V gene. The CDR3 is made up of 16 amino acids. The V end lost 0 bases, the J end lost 0 bases, and 12 bases lay between the germline ends.

This chain links TRBV4-1 with TRBJ1-2; D call uncertain. The CDR3 length is 13 residues. Germline CDR1 reads MGHRA; CDR2 reads YSYEKL. V was pared by 3 bases and J by 2 bases, with 7 bases between. The CDR3 is CASSHTVNYGYTF. The CDR3 DNA is TGCGCCAGCAGCCACACCGTAAACTATGGCTACACCTTC.

The rearrangement joins TRBV19 to TRBJ2-7; 7 positions agree with TRBD1. The CDR3 length is 14 residues. Germline loops: CDR1 LNHDA, CDR2 SQIVND (reference sequence). V was pared by 5 bases and J by 6 bases, with 10 bases of the junction left unmatched. The DNA of the CDR3 is TGTGCCAGTAGTTCCGACAGGGATAGTCGCGAGCAGTACTTC. Its protein product is CASSSDRDSREQYF.

V gene TRBV7-8 combines with J gene TRBJ2-2; unclear D gene. Germline loops: CDR1 SGHVS, CDR2 FQNEAQ. V dropped 2 bases and J dropped 5 bases, with 9 bases sitting between them. This CDR3 has 14 amino acids. This chain's CDR3 is CASSLQDGTGELFF. Here the CDR3 DNA reads TGTGCCAGCAGCTTACAAGATGGTACCGGGGAGCTGTTTTTT.

The CDR3 here is CASSQSISSSSRETQYF. The CDR3 nucleotides are TGCGCCAGCAGTCAATCGATTTCCAGCAGTTCCCGGGAGACCCAGTACTTC. This sequence joins TRBV23-1 and TRBJ2-5; D not certain. TRBV23-1 is filed as an ORF, its function uncertain. The CDR3 consists of 17 residues. Trimming cost V 0 bases and J 5 bases, with 19 bases left between them.

The CDR3 DNA reads TGTGCCAGCCAATCAGACAATGAGCAGTTCTTC. This sequence encodes CASQSDNEQFF. J is TRBJ2-1 and V is TRBV28; D remains ambiguous. The CDR3 runs to 11 residues. Trimming took off 8 bases at V and 5 bases at J, with 7 bases between the two ends. The germline V gene has CDR1 MDHEN and CDR2 SYDVKM.

The rearrangement links TRBV7-3 to TRBJ2-7; D ambiguous. The ends were cut back, 2 bases at V and 5 bases at J, with 10 bases in the middle. The CDR3 is 13 amino acids. Germline V CDR1 and CDR2: SGHTA, FQGTGA. The CDR3 here is CASSLFPGHEQYF. For the CDR3, the DNA is TGTGCCAGCAGCTTATTCCCCGGACACGAGCAGTACTTC.

V and J are TRBV6-1 and TRBJ1-5, with D unclear. Germline lookup yields CDR1 MNHNS and CDR2 SASEGT. This CDR3 comprises 13 residues. V lost 3 bases and J lost 6, with 9 bases in between. CDR3 amino acids: CASSERESQPQHF. The CDR3 region has the DNA TGTGCCAGCAGTGAGCGGGAGAGTCAGCCCCAGCATTTT.

The V call is TRBV13, the J call TRBJ2-7; 8 nucleotides line up with TRBD1. Trimming took 0 bases from V and 11 from J; bases not matched to a gene: 3. Per the germline V gene, CDR1 is PRHDT and CDR2 is FYEKMQ (reference sequence). This CDR3 spans 12 amino acids. In DNA form, the CDR3 reads TGTGCCAGCAGCTTAGGCGTGGACAGGGAGTACTTC. The encoded protein is CASSLGVDREYF.